The 29 T cell receptor beta chains presented below share a single source sample, sequenced in a study of T cell responses to AZD1222 COVID-19 vaccine. Sequencing used immunoSEQ multiplex PCR; TCRdb keeps in-frame clones, though not all of them. The data contain around 160,000 clones, about 91% of them singletons. This specimen was peripheral blood, taken 28 days after the second AZD1222 dose. These receptors came from an adult who received the AZD1222 COVID-19 vaccine.

The chain joins TRBV10-2 to TRBJ2-2; no clear D gene. The CDR3 runs 13 residues. The V and J ends lost 4 bases and 4 bases respectively, with 7 bases between them. CDR1 is WSHSY and CDR2 is SAAADI in the germline V gene. CDR3 amino acids: CASSARSTGELFF. CDR3 nucleotides: TGCGCCAGCAGTGCAAGGTCCACCGGGGAGCTGTTTTTT.

The rearrangement uses TRBV18 and TRBJ2-7; 8 nucleotides match TRBD1. This CDR3 spans 15 amino acids. V gave up 4 bases and J gave up 2 bases; unmatched junction bases: 7. Germline V gene lookup returns CDR1 KGHSH and CDR2 LQKENI. CDR3 coding DNA: TGTGCCAGCTCACTCCGGACAGGGAGCCCCTACGAGCAGTACTTC. Translated, it gives CASSLRTGSPYEQYF.

This chain connects TRBV14 to TRBJ2-7; 8 nucleotides align to TRBD1. Germline loops: CDR1 SGHDN, CDR2 FVKESK. The CDR3 sequence is 14 residues long. J gave up 5 bases and V 1 base, and 4 bases lay outside the gene matches. CDR3 in DNA: TGTGCCAGCAGCCAAGGGACAGGGATGCACGAGCAGTACTTC. It translates to CASSQGTGMHEQYF. The variable domain in full, completed from reference TRBV14 and TRBJ2-7, reads EAGVTQFPSHSVIEKGQTVTLRCDPISGHDNLYWYRRVMGKEIKFLLHFVKESKQDESGMPNNRFLAERTGGTYSTLKVQPAELEDSGVYFCASSQGTGMHEQYFGPGTRLTVT.

In DNA form, the CDR3 reads TGTGCCAGCAGACAGCGACGGGCCACAGATACGCAGTATTTT. Translation gives CASRQRRATDTQYF. This chain joins TRBV5-6 and TRBJ2-3; D remains ambiguous. This CDR3 is 14 amino acids long. Trimming took 5 bases from V and 2 from J, leaving 12 bases between them. The V gene's germline CDR1 is SGHDT and CDR2 YYEEEE.

This chain joins TRBV30 and TRBJ1-4, with a weak D call TRBD1 (6 bases). The germline V gene has CDR1 GTSNPN and CDR2 SVGIG (reference sequence). With 1 base removed from V and 1 base from J, the gap between germline ends came to 16 bases. This CDR3 contains 17 residues. The CDR3 here is CAWSDDRISRTNEKLFF. In nucleotides, the CDR3 is TGTGCCTGGAGTGATGACAGGATATCTAGAACTAATGAAAAACTGTTTTTT.

The chain joins TRBV6-5 to TRBJ1-1; 10 bases fit TRBD1. The CDR3 is 14 amino acids. CDR1 and CDR2 (germline): MNHEY, SVGAGI. Trimming at V came to 6 bases and at J to 0 bases, leaving 1 base not matched to a gene. The CDR3 here is CASRDRGLNTEAFF. CDR3 DNA: TGTGCCAGCAGGGACAGGGGGTTGAACACTGAAGCTTTCTTT.

V is TRBV19 and J is TRBJ1-2; D ambiguous. CDR3 size: 14 residues. Germline V gene data show CDR1 as LNHDA and CDR2 as SQIVND (reference sequence). V was shortened by 6 bases and J by 6 bases, with 17 bases between the two germline ends. CDR3 DNA sequence: TGTGCCAGTAGCCCTCGGGTAAGGGCGGATGGCTACACCTTC. Protein product: CASSPRVRADGYTF.

As for this clone: Other DNA sequences in this specimen translate into the identical CDR3. The chain uses TRBV7-2 and TRBJ2-7; D possibly matches TRBD1 or TRBD2 (6 bases each). Between the trimmed V and J ends, which lost 2 bases and 2 bases, there was a span of 10 bases. The CDR3 is 14 residues long. CDR1 SGHTA and CDR2 FQGNSA come from the germline V gene. The CDR3 loop reads CASSLNRGPYEQYF. DNA for the CDR3: TGTGCCAGCAGCTTAAATCGGGGGCCCTACGAGCAGTACTTC.

V is TRBV7-8 and J is TRBJ1-4; D not certain. This CDR3 has 15 amino acids. CDR1 is SGHVS and CDR2 is FQNEAQ in the germline V gene. Trimming left V 1 base short and J 6 bases short, with 12 bases between. The CDR3 sequence: CASSLVEGVYEKLFF. In DNA, the CDR3 is TGTGCCAGCAGCTTAGTGGAGGGAGTGTATGAAAAACTGTTTTTT.

J is TRBJ2-1 and V is TRBV4-2; weak D call: TRBD2 (5 bases). This CDR3 is 14 amino acids long. CDR1 is LGHNA and CDR2 is YNFKEQ in the germline V gene. The V and J ends lost 0 bases and 11 bases respectively, with 14 bases between them. The CDR3 DNA sequence: TGTGCCAGCAGCCAAGAAACTAGGGTAAGTCAGCAGTTCTTC. Translation gives CASSQETRVSQQFF.

The rearrangement uses TRBV30 and TRBJ2-3; TRBD2 agrees at 7 bases. Per the germline V gene, CDR1 is GTSNPN and CDR2 is SVGIG (reference sequence). This CDR3 region has 14 residues. The V gene end was trimmed by 3 bases and the J gene end by 3 bases; junction bases not matched to a gene: 6. The CDR3 DNA sequence: TGTGCCTGGAGGATAGCGGGTAATACAGATACGCAGTATTTT. It specifies CAWRIAGNTDTQYF.

This clone has just one count. The chain recombines TRBV6-5 with TRBJ1-6; tentatively, D is TRBD1 (5 bases). Germline V gene lookup returns CDR1 MNHEY and CDR2 SVGAGI. The CDR3 is 14 residues long. V gave up 7 bases and J gave up 5 bases, with 12 bases separating them. The CDR3 here is CASKQAYDNSPLHF. In DNA form, the CDR3 reads TGTGCCAGCAAACAGGCATACGATAATTCACCCCTCCACTTT.

The chain couples TRBV12-3 or TRBV12-4 to TRBJ2-3, with D possibly TRBD2 on 5 matching bases. The CDR3 length is 13 residues. V lost 1 base to trimming and J lost 6 bases, with 8 bases between them. The CDR3 sequence is CASSLVREDTQYF. CDR3 in DNA: TGTGCCAGCAGTTTAGTAAGGGAGGATACGCAGTATTTT.

The chain is built from TRBV18 and TRBJ2-1, with 7 bases identical to TRBD1. J lost 7 bases, V lost 5 bases, and 2 bases had no gene match. Germline values: CDR1 KGHSH, CDR2 LQKENI. The CDR3 is 12 amino acids. CDR3 coding DNA: TGTGCCAGCTCAGTACAGGGGAATGAGCAGTTCTTC. Translating gives CASSVQGNEQFF.

The chain is built from TRBV18 and TRBJ1-4; TRBD1 matches at 10 bases. Looked up from germline, CDR1 is KGHSH and CDR2 is LQKENI. The CDR3 contains 14 residues. The V and J ends lost 8 bases and 5 bases, in that order; junction bases with no gene match: 5. The CDR3 loop reads CASLGGQGNEKLFF. Here the CDR3 DNA reads TGTGCCAGCCTCGGGGGACAGGGGAATGAAAAACTGTTTTTT.

This clone came up once. V usage is TRBV6-6 and J usage is TRBJ1-5, with D possibly TRBD1 on 5 matching bases. Germline V lookup: CDR1 MNHNY, CDR2 SVGAGI (reference sequence). The CDR3 extends over 14 amino acids. V shed 7 bases and J shed 1 base, with 11 bases lying between them. The CDR3 DNA follows: TGTGCCAGCAATCAGGGCGGGAGCAATCAGCCCCAGCATTTT. It translates to CASNQGGSNQPQHF.

The chain carries TRBV21-1 and TRBJ1-1; the DNA was not used to check the table's D call, TRBD1. TRBV21-1 is assigned pseudogene status. CDR3 length equals 13 residues. CDR3 bases: TGTGCCATCTATATCAGTACAGACACTGAAGCTTTCTTT. It yields the protein CAIYISTDTEAFF.

The gene calls are TRBV7-2 and TRBJ1-5, with no clear D. The germline V gene encodes CDR1 SGHTA and CDR2 FQGNSA. Between the trimmed V and J ends, which lost 6 bases and 1 base, there was a span of 16 bases. CDR3 length equals 16 residues. CDR3 sequence reads: CASSNEKTGSNQPQHF. The CDR3 DNA reads TGTGCCAGCAGTAACGAGAAAACGGGAAGCAATCAGCCCCAGCATTTT.

The chain links TRBV5-1 to TRBJ1-4; the D gene is possibly TRBD1 (6 bases). The CDR3 spans 17 residues. The V and J ends lost 3 bases and 7 bases respectively, with 22 bases between them. The germline CDR1 and CDR2 sequences are SGHRS and YFSETQ. CDR3 coding DNA: TGCGCCAGCAGCTCCACAGGGAAGGGTCTCGAAGGTGAAAAACTGTTTTTT. Amino acid sequence: CASSSTGKGLEGEKLFF.

This clone was observed once. The chain uses TRBV6-6 and TRBJ2-5; possibly TRBD2 for D (5 bases). The germline V gene encodes CDR1 MNHNY and CDR2 SVGAGI (reference sequence). This CDR3 contains 15 residues. The ends were cut back, 0 bases at V and 1 base at J, with 9 bases in the middle. The CDR3 region is CASSYSIEGQETQYF. The CDR3 DNA reads TGTGCCAGCAGTTACTCGATTGAGGGCCAAGAGACCCAGTACTTC.

The V and J genes are TRBV7-9 and TRBJ1-4; D gene unclear. Germline lookup yields CDR1 SEHNR and CDR2 FQNEAQ (reference sequence). Trimming cost V 1 base and J 4 bases, with 10 bases left between them. The CDR3 contains 15 residues. This CDR3 is CASSLGSLSNEKLFF. The CDR3, as DNA: TGTGCCAGCAGCTTAGGCAGTTTAAGTAATGAAAAACTGTTTTTT.

V is TRBV12-2 and J is TRBJ2-3; the table calls TRBD2, which could not be checked here. TRBV12-2 is a pseudogene segment. The CDR3 has 15 amino acids. The CDR3 region is CASRPAWEEVDTQYF. DNA of the CDR3: TGTGCAAGTCGCCCAGCTTGGGAGGAGGTAGATACGCAGTATTTT.

V usage is TRBV11-3 and J usage is TRBJ1-1, with 7 nucleotides matching TRBD1. Germline assignment: CDR1 SGHNT and CDR2 YENEEA. The CDR3 covers 15 residues. V lost 5 bases to trimming and J lost 1 base; unmatched junction nucleotides: 7. The DNA for the CDR3 is TGTGCCAGCAGCCCTTTTACAGGGGAGAACACTGAAGCTTTCTTT. Translated: CASSPFTGENTEAFF.

V gene TRBV11-3 combines with J gene TRBJ2-1, with TRBD1 identical over 9 bases. CDR3 size: 15 residues. After removal of 5 bases from V and 8 bases from J, the junction contained 10 bases not matched to a gene. CDR1 and CDR2 from the germline V gene are SGHNT and YENEEA. The CDR3 nucleotides read TGTGCCAGCAGCAGGAGGACAGGGGAGGTCGATGAGCAGTTCTTC. It yields the protein CASSRRTGEVDEQFF.

This chain joins TRBV19 and TRBJ1-2; 7 bases agree with TRBD1. In germline, CDR1 is LNHDA, CDR2 SQIVND (reference sequence). V shed 6 bases, J shed 6 bases, and the junction held 7 bases outside the gene matches. This CDR3 is built from 13 residues. The CDR3 protein is CASSQNRGDGYTF. Written as DNA, the CDR3 is TGTGCCAGTAGCCAAAACAGGGGCGATGGCTACACCTTC.

The chain joins TRBV11-3 to TRBJ2-1, with TRBD2 matching 10 bases. From germline, CDR1 is SGHNT and CDR2 YENEEA. The length of the CDR3 is 16 residues. Trimming at V came to 5 bases and at J to 3 bases, leaving 7 bases not matched to a gene. The CDR3 DNA reads as TGTGCCAGCAGCCCGCGGGGACTAGCGAACTACAATGAGCAGTTCTTC. It encodes CASSPRGLANYNEQFF.

The chain recombines TRBV4-2 with TRBJ2-7, with TRBD2 identical over 8 bases. The CDR3 totals 17 residues. The V and J ends lost 1 base and 5 bases, in that order; junction bases with no gene match: 13. Per germline, CDR1 LGHNA and CDR2 YNFKEQ. This CDR3 reads CASSQGIPGLVGHEQYF. The CDR3, as DNA: TGTGCCAGCAGCCAAGGTATCCCGGGACTAGTTGGCCACGAGCAGTACTTC.

This sequence joins TRBV7-2 and TRBJ1-6, with no clear D. The CDR3 has 15 residues. V was clipped by 1 base and J by 7 bases, with 11 bases between them. Per germline, CDR1 SGHTA and CDR2 FQGNSA. For the CDR3, the DNA is TGTGCCAGCAGCTTAGGCCTTGCCCAAAATTCACCCCTCCACTTT. Its translation is CASSLGLAQNSPLHF.

The chain carries TRBV7-9 and TRBJ1-4, with unresolved D. The ends were cut back, 6 bases at V and 7 bases at J, with 9 bases in the middle. Germline assignment: CDR1 SEHNR and CDR2 FQNEAQ (reference sequence). There are 12 residues in the CDR3. CDR3 DNA: TGTGCCAGCAGTCTTCGCGGTGAAAAACTGTTTTTT. Translating gives CASSLRGEKLFF.